These T cell receptor beta chains were read from a single sample in a study of OX40 agonist ivuxolimab in advanced cancers. Sequenced by immunoSEQ multiplex PCR; TCRdb stores in-frame clones only, minus some. Found here are roughly 80,000 clones, roughly 91% of them singletons; the top ten hold approximately 2.3%. Sequencing was performed on CD4+ or CD8+ T cells sorted from blood, taken in a trial of the OX40 agonist ivuxolimab. The receptors originated from an adult with an advanced solid tumor such as melanoma, head and neck, liver or kidney cancer. Both conserved end residues are part of each CDR3. D genes are given only for firm matches. Clone sizes are given selectively: once, few, many, or a class where the clone is expanded.

D	V	length	size	J	DNA	CDR3
.	TRBV7-9	15	.	TRBJ1-4	TGTGCCAGCAGCTTATTTTCCCCCCAGGAGGAAAAACTGTTTTTT	CASSLFSPQEEKLFF
TRBD1	TRBV10-3	15	.	TRBJ1-4	TGTGCCATCAGTCAGACAGGGAAGGCCCATGAAAAACTGTTTTTT	CAISQTGKAHEKLFF
.	TRBV15	14	.	TRBJ2-5	TGTGCCACCAGCAGAGCGCCTAGCGAAGAGACCCAGTACTTC	CATSRAPSEETQYF
TRBD1	TRBV6-5	15	.	TRBJ2-3	TGTGCCAGCAGTTCCTTGACAGGGGGGACAGATACGCAGTATTTT	CASSSLTGGTDTQYF
.	TRBV27	16	.	TRBJ1-5	TGTGCCAGCAGTTTAAACAGGGACTATAGCAATCAGCCCCAGCATTTT	CASSLNRDYSNQPQHF
TRBD2	TRBV6-4	17	.	TRBJ2-1	TGTGCCAGCAGTGACCCGCCGGGACTAGCGGTCTTTAATGAGCAGTTCTTC	CASSDPPGLAVFNEQFF
.	TRBV6-5	13	.	TRBJ1-1	TGTGCCAGCAGCCCCCAAGGGGGCACTGAAGCTTTCTTT	CASSPQGGTEAFF
TRBD1	TRBV11-2	15	.	TRBJ2-3	TGTGCCAGCACCGCGATAGGGGGCCGGACAGATACGCAGTATTTT	CASTAIGGRTDTQYF
TRBD1	TRBV4-1	15	few	TRBJ1-2	TGCGCCAGCAGCCAACCGGACAGGTTAATCTATGGCTACACCTTC	CASSQPDRLIYGYTF
.	TRBV11-2	12	.	TRBJ1-1	TGTGCCAGCAGCTTAGCGGGACCTGAAGCTTTCTTT	CASSLAGPEAFF
.	TRBV10-3	13	.	TRBJ2-7	TGTGCCATCAGATTGGCCGAGGCCTACGAGCAGTACTTC	CAIRLAEAYEQYF
.	TRBV6-1	13	.	TRBJ1-2	TGTGCCAGCAGGATCACAGGGTCTGATGGCTACACCTTC	CASRITGSDGYTF
TRBD2	TRBV29-1	15	once	TRBJ2-3	TGCAGCGTTGATCGACTAGCGGGGGGGCTATATACGCAGTATTTT	CSVDRLAGGLYTQYF
.	TRBV27	15	.	TRBJ1-1	TGTGCCAGCAGTTTATCGTATGGGGCGTCCACTGAAGCTTTCTTT	CASSLSYGASTEAFF
TRBD1	TRBV19	14	once	TRBJ2-3	TGTGCCAGTAGTGTTACAGGGGGCTATGATACGCAGTATTTT	CASSVTGGYDTQYF
.	TRBV2	14	.	TRBJ2-3	TGTGCCAGCCGGTACCCGGGGGCCACAGATACGCAGTATTTT	CASRYPGATDTQYF
.	TRBV5-1	17	once	TRBJ2-3	TGCGCCAGCAGCTTTCAATTCATGGGGGGCCCTCCGGATACGCAGTATTTT	CASSFQFMGGPPDTQYF
.	TRBV2	12	.	TRBJ1-2	TGTGCCAGCAGAGGGGCGGGTTATGGCTACACCTTC	CASRGAGYGYTF
TRBD2	TRBV6-5	14	.	TRBJ2-5	TGTGCCAGCAAACCGGGACTAGCCTCGGAGACCCAGTACTTC	CASKPGLASETQYF
.	TRBV5-4	13	.	TRBJ1-2	TGTGCCAGCAGCTTGGACGGCTCCTATGGCTACACCTTC	CASSLDGSYGYTF
.	TRBV7-9	13	.	TRBJ1-1	TGTGCCAGCAGCTTTGATATGAACACTGAAGCTTTCTTT	CASSFDMNTEAFF
.	TRBV5-4	14	.	TRBJ2-5	TGTGCCAGCAGCCCGAGGGGCCGTAAAGAGACCCAGTACTTC	CASSPRGRKETQYF
TRBD2	TRBV30	18	.	TRBJ2-3	TGTGCCTGGAGTGCTCGAGCAGCGGGGGGGCTGAGCACAGATACGCAGTATTTT	CAWSARAAGGLSTDTQYF
TRBD1	TRBV11-2	15	.	TRBJ2-3	TGTGCCAGCAGCTTAGGGACAGGGGGACCAGATACGCAGTATTTT	CASSLGTGGPDTQYF
.	TRBV4-2	16	.	TRBJ1-5	TGTGCCAGCAGCCCCCTCGGCAGGGAGGACAATCAGCCCCAGCATTTT	CASSPLGREDNQPQHF
.	TRBV5-1	13	.	TRBJ2-1	TGCGCCAGCAGCTCGCGCACTGGTCCTGAGCAGTTCTTC	CASSSRTGPEQFF
TRBD1	TRBV10-3	13	.	TRBJ1-1	TGTGCCATCAGTCTAACAGGGGGGACTGAAGCTTTCTTT	CAISLTGGTEAFF
.	TRBV5-1	11	.	TRBJ2-2	TGCGCCACCCGGGCGGGCGGGGAGCTGTTTTTT	CATRAGGELFF
TRBD2	TRBV10-1	18	once	TRBJ2-5	TGCGCCAGCAGTGAGTCAACTAGCGGGGGGGCGGGGAAAGAGACCCAGTACTTC	CASSESTSGGAGKETQYF
.	TRBV6-1	18	once	TRBJ1-6	TGTGCCAGCAGTGAAGCGCAATGGAGGTCCCCCTATAATTCACCCCTCCACTTT	CASSEAQWRSPYNSPLHF
.	TRBV28	13	.	TRBJ2-7	TGTGCCAGTAGGAGGGGGGCTATCTACGAGCAGTACTTC	CASRRGAIYEQYF
.	TRBV5-4	15	.	TRBJ1-2	TGTGCCAGCTCAGCCGGGGCTCTCTCTAACTATGGCTACACCTTC	CASSAGALSNYGYTF
.	TRBV7-9	15	.	TRBJ1-2	TGTGCCAGCAGCTTATCTGAAGGGGACATCTATGGCTACACCTTC	CASSLSEGDIYGYTF
TRBD1	TRBV6-4	16	.	TRBJ2-7	TGTGCCAGCAGTGACTCGATCGGGACAGCTCTCTACGAGCAGTACTTC	CASSDSIGTALYEQYF
TRBD1	TRBV10-3	16	.	TRBJ1-1	TGTGCCATCAGTTCCTGGGACAGGGGTATGAACACTGAAGCTTTCTTT	CAISSWDRGMNTEAFF
.	TRBV5-1	13	.	TRBJ2-1	TGCGCCAGCCACCGGGACTTGTACAATGAGCAGTTCTTC	CASHRDLYNEQFF
.	TRBV7-2	15	.	TRBJ1-1	TGTGCCAGCAGTAGACAGGTACTGGCCCCCACTGAAGCTTTCTTT	CASSRQVLAPTEAFF
.	TRBV5-8	14	.	TRBJ2-3	TGTGCCAGCAGCTTGGGAATGGTAACAGATACGCAGTATTTT	CASSLGMVTDTQYF
TRBD1	TRBV11-1	13	.	TRBJ2-5	TGTGCCAGCAGCCCAGGACAGGCAGAGACCCAGTACTTC	CASSPGQAETQYF
.	TRBV7-7	14	once	TRBJ2-3	TGTGCTAGCAGCTTAAATACCCGCACAGATACGCAGTATTTT	CASSLNTRTDTQYF
TRBD1	TRBV5-4	16	.	TRBJ1-1	TGTGCCAGCAGCTTGGGCGGGACAGGGGTGAACACTGAAGCTTTCTTT	CASSLGGTGVNTEAFF
.	TRBV19	13	.	TRBJ1-5	TGTGCCAGTAGACAGGGAGTCGGTCAGCCCCAGCATTTT	CASRQGVGQPQHF
.	TRBV7-8	15	.	TRBJ2-7	TGTGCCAGCAGCTTAGCCCGGACTACTTACTACGAGCAGTACTTC	CASSLARTTYYEQYF
.	TRBV10-2	13	.	TRBJ1-1	TGCGCCAGCAGATCTACAGGGAACACTGAAGCTTTCTTT	CASRSTGNTEAFF
.	TRBV4-1	12	.	TRBJ1-5	TGCGCCAGCGGGACAATGATACAGCCCCAGCATTTT	CASGTMIQPQHF
TRBD2	TRBV29-1	15	.	TRBJ2-3	TGCAGCGTTGAGGGGGGACTAGCGGGACAAGATACGCAGTATTTT	CSVEGGLAGQDTQYF
.	TRBV28	12	.	TRBJ2-5	TGTGCCAGCAGCCGGGGCCCAGAGACCCAGTACTTC	CASSRGPETQYF
.	TRBV19	20	.	TRBJ1-2	TGTGCCAGTAGTATAAAGGGGCCTTACAGGGTCCCAGCCGAATACCGGGGCTACACCTTC	CASSIKGPYRVPAEYRGYTF
TRBD2	TRBV5-4	16	.	TRBJ2-7	TGTGCCAGCAGCCCTAGCGGGAATCCCCGGAGCTACGAGCAGTACTTC	CASSPSGNPRSYEQYF
.	TRBV19	13	once	TRBJ1-2	TGTGCCAGTACCAATACCGAAGAGAATGGCTACACCTTC	CASTNTEENGYTF